This T cell receptor (beta chain) was recovered during a study of cytomegalovirus exposure and HLA in healthy donors (TCRdb year 2017). A note on the overall study: In an earlier analysis of several hundred of the donors, about 270 Gb of sequence data and approximately 120 million unique TCR beta sequences from about 179 million T cells were reported. About 280 gigabases of sequencing data and 70 million to 85 million unique TCR sequences were included in an early release covering about 600 HLA-typed donors. Of the roughly 420 genotyped donors, 70% to 90% were placed in the genetic ancestry cluster associated with self-reported Caucasian donors. The aim of the study was to test whether cataloging public T cell receptors could identify signatures of past pathogen exposure. Using immunosequencing, the study profiled T cell repertoires from around 680 subjects and related those repertoires to cytomegalovirus serostatus. In addition to the first cohort of 666 subjects, a separate validation cohort of over 90 different subjects was used. High-throughput TCR immunosequencing, statistical association of individual TCRs with disease status, and machine learning were combined to predict cytomegalovirus infection status. To study patterns of TCR occurrence, a later analysis re-analyzed previously published TCR beta repertoires from 500 to 850 donors and added high-resolution HLA genotyping. Rather than using new phenotypic data, the later analysis identified candidate immune exposures from TCR beta sequences and from how often those sequences occurred across donors. An earlier analysis of several hundred of the donors applied high-throughput TCR beta sequencing to assess whether each TCR beta V gene segment acted as functional or pseudogenic. Alongside the repertoire data, information on donor age, sex, ethnicity and CMV serostatus was compiled. Genome-wide SNP genotypes for about 65% of the 666 donors were used in a later genetic analysis, which treated that subset as a discovery cohort. Every discovery cohort repertoire had been produced on one sequencing platform. HLA typing covered class I and class II loci at four-digit resolution. Typing coverage differed by locus: A, B, C, DRB1 and DQB1 were typed in roughly 620-630 donors, DQA1 in about 510, DPA1 in approximately 610, and DPB1 in around 490. Four to six DR-DQ haplotypes were handled as single units for association and clustering, since linkage in the cohort was strong. Among 398 genotyped donors of the cohort, an average of approximately 250,000 unique TCR beta nucleotide sequences were sequenced per donor, approximately 20% of them non-productive. The investigation overall reported the following: In vitro tests confirmed that three of the cytomegalovirus-associated TCR beta chains recognize cytomegalovirus antigens. In a later analysis, HLA-associated TCR beta chains were found to be more clonally expanded and to have lower generation probabilities than equally common non-associated chains. Most TCR sequences were observed very rarely across donors, whereas some public TCRs were present in many individuals. Because HLA typing was unavailable for some donors at each locus, only the typed subset was used in association tests. Correlated functional status among segregating V segments might reflect linkage disequilibrium, but an unknown experimental factor could not be ruled out. A later analysis reported that several top co-occurrence clusters appeared linked to parvovirus B19, influenza, CMV and Epstein-Barr virus. In a later genetic analysis, fewer N-insertions in productive TCRs were reported among donors in an Asian-associated ancestry cluster than the roughly 700-donor mean. The classifier was reported to diagnose cytomegalovirus status with high specificity and sensitivity in both the original and validation cohorts. A cluster of highly shared sequence variants was judged likely to be a technical artifact of the sequencing pipeline. In a later analysis, TCR association rates were found to vary across HLA loci, with the most associated TCRs seen for DRB1 alleles and the fewest for HLA-C alleles. The study gave a list of 150 to 200 TCR beta chains associated with cytomegalovirus. A further reported finding was that TCR beta sequences accurately predicted the HLA-A and HLA-B alleles for most subjects in the first cohort. Because the 87-base-pair reads could not distinguish some IMGT-functional V segments, including TRBV6-2 and TRBV6-3, those segments were excluded. A later genetic analysis associated a missense DCLRE1C variant with V-gene and J-gene trimming of TCR beta chains, and an independent cohort replicated the association. An earlier analysis of approximately 600 of the donors showed that most TCR beta V segments appeared in productive rearrangements either about 87% or about 30% of the time, which broadly matched IMGT annotations. The earlier analysis of 450 to 700 of the donors excluded fewer than 20 rarely observed V segments, including chromosome 9 orphons, because counts were too low. When HLA alleles, especially DR and DQ, strongly co-occurred, attributing TCR associations to individual alleles was difficult. Roughly uniform sequencing depth across donors was assumed in presence/absence analyses, although this assumption may not hold. It was suggested by the authors that the approach could potentially be generalized to other disease states and immunological phenotypes. In a later analysis, most CMV-associated TCR beta chains were found to appear HLA-restricted, with HLA associations seemingly driven largely by CMV exposure. For the cohort, immune exposure information was limited to CMV serostatus. In a later analysis, about 17,000 TCR beta sequences were associated with specific HLA alleles at a false discovery rate of 0.05. This cohort had only TCR beta chains sequenced, and the lack of alpha or paired-chain data limited which features could be detected.

The CDR3 runs 13 residues from the cysteine to the phenylalanine. Solely the CDR3 DNA is kept, with 39 bases framed from the first base. The V and J ends are trimmed by 1 base and 12 bases, leaving 16 bases between them. The germline V gene sets CDR1 to SGHAT and CDR2 to FQNNGV. Turning to this clone: The antigen it binds to is not known.

Libraries were built with the immunoSEQ multiplex PCR assay. A mixture of 60 forward primers for TCR Vbeta segments and 13 reverse primers for TCR Jbeta segments was used in the multiplex PCR. Amplification of the CDR3 region of rearranged TCR beta genes was performed with a multiplex PCR assay on genomic DNA. On the Illumina HiSeq System, the amplified TCR beta libraries were sequenced as 87-base-pair reads. The source study handled its data this way. A later analysis counted approximately 74 million unique TCR beta chains across the 690 or so repertoires, and roughly 11 million of these chains were shared by at least two donors. Raw reads were error-corrected and collapsed into unique sequences with a nearest-neighbor algorithm that merged closely related sequences to remove PCR and sequencing errors. CDR3 sequences were aligned to IMGT reference sequences to assign V, D and J gene segments. For a sequence to be retained, a match of at least six nucleotides to both a V gene segment and a J gene segment was required. Rearrangements were called productive when the CDR3 lacked stop codons and stayed in frame with V and J; all others were non-productive. Following IMGT convention, CDR3 was defined as the stretch from the second conserved V-encoded cysteine up to the conserved J-encoded phenylalanine. The earlier analysis of more than 450 of the donors excluded sequences that lacked an unambiguous match to a single V gene segment. In an earlier analysis of 587 of the donors, a V segment was called functional when productive rearrangements were above 56.7%, and segregating when the standard deviation between donors exceeded 5%. A statistical classification framework was developed to diagnose cytomegalovirus status using the catalog of TCR beta chain sequences. In a later analysis, V and J genes were assigned by comparing TCR nucleotide sequences against IMGT/GENE-DB human TR gene sequences. The TCRdist pipeline was used in a later analysis to assign CDR3 sequences and most-parsimonious VDJ recombination scenarios. In a later analysis, each TCR beta chain was defined by its CDR3 amino acid sequence together with its V-gene family, and reads lacking a unique V-gene family were excluded. A later analysis removed 600 or so highly shared, low-generation-probability nucleotide sequences to deal with suspected cross-contamination and a sequencing artifact. In a later analysis, a clonal expansion index was calculated for each public chain from normalized within-repertoire ranks of inferred template counts. Generation probabilities in a later analysis came from a VDJ recombination model fitted to out-of-frame rearrangements, and those results were checked against IGoR. In a later analysis, TCR-TCR, TCR-HLA and TCR-CMV co-occurrence was scored with hypergeometric tests, and a repertoire-size bias correction was applied to TCR pairs. In a later analysis, false discovery rates were estimated by permuting HLA or CMV assignments 20 times. In a later analysis, co-occurring TCRs were grouped using DBSCAN, and TCRdist sequence similarity was added for clustering within HLA-allele-positive subsets. For co-occurrence clustering, repertoires with fewer than 30,000 or more than 120,000 public chains were excluded, along with roughly 5 repertoires with anomalous nucleotide sharing. Held by TCRdb, this immuneACCESS table contains in-frame sequences only and omits some clones. Under half of the omission traces to an unresolved V gene where checked; the cause of the rest is unknown. The DNA gave D and trimming, while V, J and clone size come from that table. This specimen's table enumerates approximately 110,000 clones. Of the sample, about 2% is held by the ten largest clones.

The cohort consisted of 650 to 850 healthy bone marrow donors. Cohort members were all nominally healthy when sampled, although unrecorded immune exposures were likely present. The donor tested CMV seronegative, placing the donor among the roughly 400 seronegative members of the cohort. A peripheral blood sample was collected from each donor, and TCR beta sequencing was performed on peripheral blood mononuclear cells. Genomic DNA extraction from the blood cell samples was performed with the Qiagen DNeasy Blood Extraction Kit. Input material: PBMCs. This receptor was identified in a man aged 35 to 55 in good health and CMV-seronegative. The V and J genes are TRBV11-2 and TRBJ2-7, with a weak D call of TRBD1 (5 bases match). The CDR3 corresponds to CASSLGGTPERYF. The sequence in DNA is TGTGCCAGCAGCTTAGGGGGCACCCCAGAACGGTACTTC.